This TCR beta chain derives from a study of T cells in Graves' hyperthyroidism and ophthalmopathy (dated by TCRdb to about 2019). For the study in its entirety: Peripheral blood samples were taken at the time of initial diagnosis, prior to any treatment. Prospective prediction of ophthalmopathy was tested in an independent validation cohort consisting of under 20 hyperthyroidism patients and some 17 patients who later progressed to ophthalmopathy. The paper describes TCR Vbeta CDR3 sequencing of 140 or so peripheral blood samples, made up of 43 ophthalmopathy patients, approximately 76 hyperthyroidism patients and 17 progressor patients. The roughly 91 discovery patients were randomly divided into training and test sets at a 7:3 ratio. To identify TCR V-J signatures that set the groups apart, the researchers used a discovery cohort of 90 to 100 patients, made up of 43 with Graves' ophthalmopathy and 55 to 65 with stable Graves' hyperthyroidism. After blood sampling, hyperthyroidism patients were treated with methimazole at a starting dose of 30 mg daily, and ophthalmopathy patients were treated with high-dose intravenous methylprednisolone. In about six Graves' hyperthyroidism patients, the study also compared T-cell repertoires from thyroid tissue with T-cell repertoires from blood.

The TCR beta CDR3 regions were amplified from RNA transcripts. The TCR CDR3 was subjected to a first round of RT-PCR using the HTBI primer set and the Qiagen OneStep RT-PCR kit. A second multiplex PCR round built the libraries, followed by size selection and purification. The libraries were sequenced on an Illumina HiSeq2000 using paired-end 100 bp reads. Per the source publication's procedure: SOAPnuke was used to process the raw data, with reads discarded if the reads contained adapters or uncalled bases, had a mean Phred below 15, or lacked an exact constant-primer or identifier match. High-quality paired reads were merged using COPE v1.2.5, and each unique nucleotide sequence was defined as a clonotype. Clonotypes were aligned to IMGT TRBV, TRBD and TRBJ reference segments using MiTCR v1.1. Analysis was restricted to V-J combinations with a frequency above 0.0001, which covered approximately 99% of repertoires. The TCS score was defined as F50 (clonal expansion) divided by E x V (chaos), with BLOSUM62-based TCRdist calculated between CDR3 peptides within each V-J. Welch's t-statistics and random forest reduced fewer than 550 V-J features to 13, which were used in a naive Bayes classifier (R e1071). TCRdb reanalyzed the raw reads on its own, using fastp at Q25 for trimming and MiXCR for clone calling, and kept in-frame beta chains. All rows with the same CDR3 protein become a single entry with the most common DNA and genes. For this entry, the V and J calls and clone size follow TCRdb and not the study's own pipeline. This sample comprises 650,000 to 750,000 distinct CDR3 sequences, about 15% of them detected only once. Roughly 10% of the sample comes from the top ten.

What the research found in general, with its limitations: Ophthalmopathy was separated from stable hyperthyroidism by a 13 V-J signature model, with 87.88% sensitivity and 81% to 83% specificity obtained in cross-validation and 80%/75% obtained in testing. Blood samples also contained most of the expanded thyroid clonotypes (frequency above 0.001), which suggests that blood repertoires may reflect thyroid immune responses. Sample size was not statistically predetermined, and blinding of investigators to group allocation was not performed. In validation, the model predicted progression to ophthalmopathy a median of roughly six months before onset, with roughly 70% sensitivity and around 76% specificity.

Looking up the germline V gene yields CDR1 SGHVS and CDR2 FNYEAQ. The CDR3 measures 14 amino acids from cysteine to phenylalanine. Kept here is only the CDR3 DNA, which spans 42 bases and is read in frame from base 1. V and J are trimmed by 5 bases and 8 bases, and the gene matches miss 10 bases of the junction. A patient counted as having stable Graves' hyperthyroidism if no progression to ophthalmopathy occurred over 18 months of follow-up. Hyperthyroidism patients were aged 18 to 65 years and newly diagnosed, with disease duration of less than 2 months. Patients with uncontrolled infections, other autoimmune diseases, pregnancy or lactation were excluded. Diagnoses were established on the basis of clinical symptoms, serum thyroxine and TRAb, thyroid ultrasound, and orbital computed tomography. PBMCs were isolated from about 9 ml of fresh peripheral blood by Ficoll-Paque density gradient centrifugation. Total RNA was extracted with Trizol reagent, and quality was checked on an Agilent 2100 Bioanalyzer.

Turning to this clonotype: Which antigen it targets is not known. One base away there is no much larger clone; base qualities are not given.

The chain was built from TRBV7-6 and TRBJ1-2; 8 nucleotides in the junction match TRBD1. This clonotype was obtained from a woman between 18 and 29 years old with Graves' hyperthyroidism. Material: blood. In nucleotide form, the sequence is TGTGCCAGCAGCGACGGACAGGGAGAAAGGGGCTACACCTTC. Translated, this is CASSDGQGERGYTF.